The source of this T cell receptor beta chain is a study of read filtering for tumor transcriptome and immune sequencing. The study, taken as a whole, reports: In IR-seq, single-read clonotypes were 65% to 90% of clonotypes but approximately 3.5% of reads.

As for this clonotype: Its antigen remains unidentified.

The library was built from roughly 400 ng RNA with molecular barcoded adaptors for alpha/delta and beta/gamma chains. One entry per CDR3 protein, called by TCRdb with MiXCR from the reads. The data show tens of thousands of distinct CDR3 sequences, roughly an eighth seen once. Germline values: CDR1 MDHEN, CDR2 SYDVKM. The CDR3 length is 14 residues. V shed 5 bases and J shed 6 bases, with 14 bases lying between them. Bone marrow was sampled from every patient at the time of active disease. Sequencing was done on a sample of a population of CD138-negative cells sorted from bone marrow. The chain recombines TRBV28 with TRBJ2-1; D may be TRBD2 (5 bases). This TCR was recovered from a donor at least 40 years old with multiple myeloma. In nucleotides, the CDR3 is TGTGCCAGCAGTATAGAGGGTAATGCCAATGAGCAGTTCTTC. Encoded protein: CASSIEGNANEQFF.